This paragraph reports one T cell receptor (beta chain). Its antigen is undetermined. RNA transcripts were the template for amplifying TCR beta CDR3 regions. The HTBI primer set served for first-round RT-PCR of the TCR CDR3. TCRdb itself ran the multiplex PCR reads through MiXCR, one entry per CDR3 protein. The sample holds about 530,000 distinct CDR3 sequences, 17% seen once. The data were obtained in a study of T cells in Graves' hyperthyroidism and ophthalmopathy. Study overall: Peripheral blood was acquired at first diagnosis, ahead of any therapy whatsoever.

Study-level points and caveats: Blood held most thyroid clonotypes expanded above 0.001 frequency.

This CDR3 is 19 amino acids long. Germline V gene lookup returns CDR1 SGHAT and CDR2 FQNNGV. Trimming shortened V by 0 bases and J by 0 bases, and 15 bases separated the two germline ends. What was sequenced was blood. The sequence was collected from a woman younger than 35 with Graves' ophthalmopathy. The chain links TRBV11-2 to TRBJ2-6; D gene ambiguous. CDR3 residues: CASSLDYEGDYSGANVLTF. In DNA, the CDR3 is TGTGCCAGCAGCTTAGATTACGAAGGAGATTACTCTGGGGCCAACGTCCTGACTTTC.